This entry lists 10 T cell receptor beta chains sequenced from one sample in a study of radiotherapy plus CTLA-4 blockade in lung cancer. Assay used: immunoSEQ multiplex PCR; TCRdb lists only in-frame clones, some missing. The top ten hold about 0.79% of the sample, which has about 76,000 clones, approximately 80% seen once. The sequenced sample was peripheral blood, obtained from a patient treated with radiotherapy plus ipilimumab. Receptors originate from a human donor with non-small cell lung cancer who had stable disease on radiotherapy plus ipilimumab.

The chain uses TRBV4-1 and TRBJ1-2, with a weak D call TRBD1 (6 bases). The CDR3 runs to 13 residues. V was pared by 0 bases and J by 8 bases, with 10 bases between. The germline V gene has CDR1 MGHRA and CDR2 YSYEKL. CDR3 amino acids: CASSQDTGAGYTF. The CDR3 DNA is TGCGCCAGCAGCCAAGATACGGGGGCCGGCTACACCTTC.

V is TRBV11-1 and J is TRBJ1-2, with 11 bases matching TRBD1. Germline values: CDR1 SGHAT, CDR2 FQDESV (reference sequence). The CDR3 sequence is 14 residues long. V shed 5 bases and J 8 bases; nucleotides not matched to a gene: 7. The CDR3 here is CASSLDRGRGGYTF. DNA of the CDR3: TGTGCCAGCAGCCTGGACAGGGGGCGCGGCGGCTACACCTTC.

The chain has TRBV5-1 and TRBJ1-2, with D uncertain. The V gene lost 4 bases and the J gene lost 2 bases, with 15 bases spanning the gap. There are 15 residues in the CDR3. Germline V gene lookup returns CDR1 SGHRS and CDR2 YFSETQ. CDR3 nucleotide sequence: TGCGCCAGCAGCCAGACTAGCGGACGAAACTATGGCTACACCTTC. Protein sequence: CASSQTSGRNYGYTF. The full variable domain, completed using reference TRBV5-1 and TRBJ1-2, is KAGVTQTPRYLIKTRGQQVTLSCSPISGHRSVSWYQQTPGQGLQFLFEYFSETQRNKGNFPGRFSGRQFSNSRSEMNVSTLELGDSALYLCASSQTSGRNYGYTFGSGTRLTVV.

V and J are TRBV19 and TRBJ2-7; D is ambiguous. Trimming stripped 1 base from V and 2 bases from J, with 9 bases between. Germline V CDR1 and CDR2: LNHDA, SQIVND (reference sequence). The length of the CDR3 is 14 residues. CDR3 protein: CASSIGAATYEQYF. The CDR3 DNA is TGTGCCAGTAGTATAGGGGCGGCCACCTACGAGCAGTACTTC.

This clone has just one count. V gene TRBV5-5 combines with J gene TRBJ1-2; D ambiguous. This CDR3 spans 15 amino acids. Trimming stripped 0 bases from V and 4 bases from J, with 13 bases between. Germline V gene data show CDR1 as SGHKS and CDR2 as YYEKEE (reference sequence). The CDR3: CASSLVPGSFYGYTF. The CDR3 nucleotides are TGTGCCAGCAGCTTGGTTCCCGGTTCCTTCTATGGCTACACCTTC.

Only a few counts were recorded for this clone. The chain employs TRBV19 and TRBJ2-7; 11 nucleotides agree with TRBD2. V shed 3 bases and J 3 bases; nucleotides not matched to a gene: 7. CDR3 length: 16 amino acids. CDR1 LNHDA and CDR2 SQIVND come from the germline V gene (reference sequence). The CDR3 loop is CASSIPTSGGYYEQYF. In DNA form, the CDR3 reads TGTGCCAGTAGTATTCCTACTAGCGGGGGTTACTACGAGCAGTACTTC.

The chain carries TRBV7-2 and TRBJ2-3, with TRBD1 matching 8 bases. The CDR3 loop spans 16 amino acids. Unmatched junction bases numbered 9, after V lost 4 bases and J lost 3 bases. CDR1 is SGHTA, CDR2 FQGNSA, per germline. The CDR3 DNA follows: TGTGCCAGCAGCTCAAGAGGGGACAGGTATACAGATACGCAGTATTTT. Amino acids: CASSSRGDRYTDTQYF.

The chain recombines TRBV30 with TRBJ2-1; D gene uncertain. The V gene's germline CDR1 is GTSNPN and CDR2 SVGIG (reference sequence). The V gene lost 1 base and the J gene lost 9 bases, with 13 bases spanning the gap. The CDR3 is 13 amino acids. The CDR3 sequence is CAWSANIVAEQFF. CDR3 bases: TGTGCCTGGAGTGCAAACATCGTGGCTGAGCAGTTCTTC.

The chain uses TRBV5-4 and TRBJ2-5, with a tentative D call TRBD1 (5 bases). Trimming shortened V by 4 bases and J by 2 bases, and 12 bases separated the two germline ends. The CDR3 extends over 14 amino acids. Germline assignment: CDR1 SGHNT and CDR2 YYREEE (reference sequence). As DNA, the CDR3 is TGTGCCAGCAGCCACCCGACAGTACAAGAGACCCAGTACTTC. Translation gives CASSHPTVQETQYF.

V gene TRBV7-2 combines with J gene TRBJ2-5; a possible D gene is TRBD2 (7 bases). Deletions cut 1 base from V and 7 bases from J, with 10 bases between. From germline, CDR1 is SGHTA and CDR2 FQGNSA. CDR3 length: 13 residues. CDR3 region: CASSLGGGSTQYF. The CDR3 DNA reads as TGTGCCAGCAGCTTAGGCGGGGGCTCGACCCAGTACTTC.